The 27 T cell receptor beta chains given below trace back to one sample, sequenced in a study of T cells expressing NK-cell markers. TCRdb re-called the 5' RACE reads, yielding one record per CDR3 amino acid sequence without DNA. Its table lists around 260,000 distinct CDR3 sequences. The sequenced material came from blood T cells: a sorted CD56 or NKG2C T cell subset, CD4+ or CD8+ T cells, or bulk PBMC T cells (not recorded which). The receptors were gathered from a woman between 18 and 75 years old in good health.

The V gene is TRBV20-1, the J gene TRBJ2-2. Germline-derived CDR1 and CDR2 are DFQATT and SNEGSKA (reference sequence). The CDR3 totals 14 residues. This CDR3 reads CSARDKESGGELFF.

The chain joins TRBV4-2 to TRBJ2-3; with no DNA, the TCRdb D assignment of TRBD2 cannot be verified. The CDR3 spans 19 residues. Per the germline V gene, CDR1 is LGHNA and CDR2 is YNFKEQ. The CDR3 region is CASSQESPPSGLSTDTQYF.

The rearrangement joins TRBV5-1 to TRBJ2-1; TCRdb gives TRBD1 as the D gene, but with no DNA this cannot be confirmed. Germline values: CDR1 SGHRS, CDR2 YFSETQ. The CDR3 spans 15 residues. The CDR3 region is CASSLAPPLQAEQFF.

V usage is TRBV5-1 and J usage is TRBJ1-6. The CDR3 sequence is 16 residues long. Germline V gene lookup returns CDR1 SGHRS and CDR2 YFSETQ. This CDR3 is CASSLSGRSYNSPLHF.

The V and J genes are TRBV5-1 and TRBJ2-7; the TRBD1 assignment by TCRdb is unverifiable without DNA. The CDR3 sequence is 16 residues long. The germline gives CDR1 SGHRS, CDR2 YFSETQ. The CDR3 sequence is CASNPGPRTVLYEQYF.

The chain recombines TRBV6-1 with TRBJ2-1. The germline V gene encodes CDR1 MNHNS and CDR2 SASEGT. The CDR3 is 15 amino acids. CDR3: CASSPRLVANNEQFF.

This chain uses TRBV6-2 or TRBV6-3 with TRBJ2-7; TCRdb proposes TRBD1, but this gene call is untestable without DNA. This CDR3 region has 11 residues. Germline CDR1 reads MNHEY; CDR2 reads SVGEGT. This CDR3 is CASGQNYEQYF.

The V gene is TRBV20-1, the J gene TRBJ2-1; there is no DNA to check the TCRdb D call of TRBD2. Germline CDR1 DFQATT, CDR2 SNEGSKA (reference sequence). The CDR3 has 13 residues. CDR3: CSATSSLRDEQFF.

The chain links TRBV18 to TRBJ2-1. The CDR3 runs 15 residues. Germline V gives CDR1 KGHSH, CDR2 LQKENI. The CDR3 reads CASSPSASGFNEQFF.

The V gene is TRBV20-1, the J gene TRBJ1-1. This CDR3 is 14 amino acids long. The germline V gene encodes CDR1 DFQATT and CDR2 SNEGSKA (reference sequence). The CDR3: CSARDASVNTEAFF.

This rearrangement joins TRBV6-2 or TRBV6-3 to TRBJ2-1; checking the TCRdb D call of TRBD2 is not possible without DNA. CDR1 and CDR2 (germline): MNHEY, SVGEGT. The CDR3 is 14 residues long. The chain's CDR3 is CASSSLADANEQFF.

V gene TRBV20-1 combines with J gene TRBJ2-4; TCRdb's D call of TRBD1 is untestable without DNA. Germline lookup yields CDR1 DFQATT and CDR2 SNEGSKA (reference sequence). This CDR3 contains 14 residues. The CDR3 loop reads CSASLGEIGNIQYF.

The J gene is TRBJ2-3, the V gene TRBV6-6; as DNA is missing, the TRBD1 call by TCRdb cannot be tested. The V gene's germline CDR1 is MNHNY and CDR2 SVGAGI (reference sequence). The CDR3 extends over 12 amino acids. The chain's CDR3 is CASGGATDTQYF.

The chain joins TRBV3-1 to TRBJ1-1; TCRdb's D call, TRBD1, is unchecked because there is no DNA. The CDR3 is made up of 14 amino acids. The germline gives CDR1 LGHDT, CDR2 YNNKEL (reference sequence). The CDR3 is CASSLQGEYTEAFF.

The chain links TRBV15 to TRBJ2-3. The germline V gene has CDR1 LNHNV and CDR2 YYDKDF (reference sequence). This CDR3 spans 15 amino acids. The CDR3 sequence is CATSRGGQATDTQYF.

The chain recombines TRBV6-2 or TRBV6-3 with TRBJ2-3; TCRdb designates TRBD1, a call that cannot be tested without DNA. Germline values: CDR1 MNHEY, CDR2 SVGEGT. The CDR3 has 11 amino acids. The CDR3 loop reads CASTDSYTQYF.

CDR3 sequence reads: CASSRPSAKGIFYGYTF. This chain connects TRBV21-1 to TRBJ1-2; TCRdb outputs TRBD1, but without DNA this stays unchecked. TRBV21-1 is described as a pseudogene. The CDR3 length is 17 residues.

V gene TRBV4-3 combines with J gene TRBJ2-5; TCRdb's D call, TRBD1, is unchecked because there is no DNA. CDR1 LGHNA and CDR2 YSLEER come from the germline V gene. The length of the CDR3 is 14 residues. CDR3 region: CASAPGAGQETQYF.

The chain uses TRBV6-1 and TRBJ1-5; TCRdb proposes TRBD1, but this gene call is untestable without DNA. Germline CDR1 MNHNS, CDR2 SASEGT. The CDR3 totals 14 residues. This CDR3 is CASSPRRLGQPQHF.

The genes are TRBV7-9 and TRBJ1-2. This CDR3 comprises 15 residues. Germline CDR1 is SEHNR and CDR2 is FQNEAQ (reference sequence). The CDR3 here is CASSALWALSYGYTF.

The chain couples TRBV14 to TRBJ2-1; TCRdb returns TRBD1, unconfirmable since there is no DNA. Per the germline V gene, CDR1 is SGHDN and CDR2 is FVKESK. The CDR3 length is 16 residues. CDR3 amino acids: CASSHAQGAPDNEQFF.

V and J are TRBV14 and TRBJ2-1; TCRdb returns TRBD1, unconfirmable since there is no DNA. Germline V CDR1 and CDR2: SGHDN, FVKESK. The length of the CDR3 is 13 residues. Here the CDR3 reads CASSQDWPGPQFF. The full variable domain, in which reference TRBV14 and TRBJ2-1 provide the parts outside the CDR3, is EAGVTQFPSHSVIEKGQTVTLRCDPISGHDNLYWYRRVMGKEIKFLLHFVKESKQDESGMPNNRFLAERTGGTYSTLKVQPAELEDSGVYFCASSQDWPGPQFFGPGTRLTVL.

The rearrangement links TRBV6-2 or TRBV6-3 to TRBJ1-1; the TRBD1 assignment by TCRdb is unverifiable without DNA. CDR1 is MNHEY and CDR2 is SVGEGT in the germline V gene. The CDR3 runs to 17 residues. The CDR3 region is CASSPPGPLRSNTEAFF.

This sequence joins TRBV15 and TRBJ1-6; TCRdb picks TRBD1, but there is no DNA to check that call. Germline CDR1 and CDR2: LNHNV and YYDKDF (reference sequence). There are 14 residues in the CDR3. The CDR3 here is CATSRDVGGSPLHF.

The gene calls are TRBV7-3 and TRBJ2-1; without DNA, the TCRdb call of TRBD2 cannot be checked. This CDR3 region has 14 residues. Germline lookup yields CDR1 SGHTA and CDR2 FQGTGA. The CDR3 is CASSVSSGRGEQFF.

The chain couples TRBV24-1 to TRBJ1-6. The germline V gene encodes CDR1 KGHDR and CDR2 SFDVKD. The CDR3 is 14 amino acids. CDR3: CATSDSRLNSPLHF.

V is TRBV11-1 and J is TRBJ1-1; checking the TCRdb D call of TRBD1 is not possible without DNA. From germline, CDR1 is SGHAT and CDR2 FQDESV (reference sequence). CDR3 length equals 18 residues. CDR3 sequence reads: CASSLKGSPTGINTEAFF.